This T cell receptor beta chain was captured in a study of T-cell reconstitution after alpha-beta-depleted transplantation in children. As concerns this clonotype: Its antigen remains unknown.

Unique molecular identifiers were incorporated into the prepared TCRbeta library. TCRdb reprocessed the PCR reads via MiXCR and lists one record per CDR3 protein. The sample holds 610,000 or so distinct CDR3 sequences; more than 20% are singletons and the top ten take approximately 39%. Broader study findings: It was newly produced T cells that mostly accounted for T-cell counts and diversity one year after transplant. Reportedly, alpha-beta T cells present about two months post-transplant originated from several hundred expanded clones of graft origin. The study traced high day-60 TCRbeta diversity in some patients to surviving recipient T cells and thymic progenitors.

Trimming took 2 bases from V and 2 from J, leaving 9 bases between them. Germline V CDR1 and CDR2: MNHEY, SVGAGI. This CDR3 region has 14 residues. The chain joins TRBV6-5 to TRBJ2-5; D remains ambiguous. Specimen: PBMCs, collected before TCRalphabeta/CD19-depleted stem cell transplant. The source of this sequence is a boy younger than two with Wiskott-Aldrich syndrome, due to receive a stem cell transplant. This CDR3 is CASSYRGGQETQYF. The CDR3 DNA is TGTGCCAGCAGTTACCGCGGCGGTCAAGAGACCCAGTACTTC.